A selection of T cell receptor beta chains follows, all from one sample in a study of blood T cell repertoires in COVID-19. The table came from immunoSEQ multiplex PCR; TCRdb's copy has only in-frame clones and leaves some out. The table lists 45,000 to 75,000 clones, 88% of them singletons. Input material: peripheral blood. The receptors originated from a man aged 55 to 70 with acute or convalescent COVID-19. The CDR3 runs from the conserved cysteine through the conserved F or W. The D gene is left open where the match is weak. The listing skips clone size in some rows; elsewhere it reads once, few, many or a size class.

D gene	clone size	V gene	J gene	CDR3 DNA	CDR3 protein
TRBD1	NA	TRBV3-1/TRBV3-2	TRBJ1-2	TGTGCCAGCAGCCAGGGGACAGGATCCCCTGGCTACACCTTC	CASSQGTGSPGYTF
TRBD1	once	TRBV7-3	TRBJ2-2	TGTGCCAGCAGCCCCACAGGGGGCATCACCGGGGAGCTGTTTTTT	CASSPTGGITGELFF
NA	NA	TRBV27	TRBJ2-2	TGTGCCAGCAGTTTATCGGGCCTAAACACCGGGGAGCTGTTTTTT	CASSLSGLNTGELFF
NA	NA	TRBV9	TRBJ2-5	TGTGCCAGCAGCCCGAGGGGGGAGACCCAGTACTTC	CASSPRGETQYF
TRBD2	NA	TRBV19	TRBJ2-1	TGTGCCAGTAGTACACGGACTAGCGGGAGGGGCTCCTACAATGAGCAGTTCTTC	CASSTRTSGRGSYNEQFF
TRBD2	NA	TRBV29-1	TRBJ2-5	TGCAGCGTCCGGGGACTAGCCAAAGAAGTAGAGACCCAGTACTTC	CSVRGLAKEVETQYF
TRBD2	NA	TRBV28	TRBJ2-7	TGTGCCAGCAGTTCGCTGGCTAGCGGGGCCTACGAGCAGTACTTC	CASSSLASGAYEQYF
NA	NA	TRBV6-2/TRBV6-3	TRBJ1-6	TGTGCCAGCAGTGGGCTTGGAAGCTCCTATAATTCACCCCTCCACTTT	CASSGLGSSYNSPLHF
TRBD1	NA	TRBV4-1	TRBJ1-3	TGCGCCAGCAGCCCCCGGACAGGGTCGCCCTCTGGAAACACCATATATTTT	CASSPRTGSPSGNTIYF
NA	NA	TRBV6-6	TRBJ1-1	TGTGCCAGCATGATTGAGGGGGACACTGAAGCTTTCTTT	CASMIEGDTEAFF
NA	NA	TRBV27	TRBJ2-2	TGTGCTGCGGGGGCTAACACCGGGGAGCTGTTTTTT	CAAGANTGELFF
TRBD2	NA	TRBV10-3	TRBJ2-1	TGTGCCATCAGAAGGACTAGCGGGAACAATGAGCAGTTCTTC	CAIRRTSGNNEQFF
NA	NA	TRBV10-3	TRBJ2-2	TGTGCCATCAGTGACAGGGTTCGGAACACCGGGGAGCTGTTTTTT	CAISDRVRNTGELFF
NA	NA	TRBV5-5	TRBJ1-1	TGTGCCAGCAGCCCATGGGGGGTGGGGAGCACTGAAGCTTTCTTT	CASSPWGVGSTEAFF
NA	NA	TRBV7-3	TRBJ1-1	TGTGCCAGCAGCCTCAGGGGAACGGACACTGAAGCTTTCTTT	CASSLRGTDTEAFF
NA	NA	TRBV23-1	TRBJ1-6	TGCGCCGTCCTATCACAGGGCTGTAATTCACCCCTCCACTTT	CAVLSQGCNSPLHF
NA	NA	TRBV5-1	TRBJ1-5	TGCGCCAGCAGCTCCTCTTCAGGGGATCAGCCCCAGCATTTT	CASSSSSGDQPQHF
NA	NA	TRBV5-1	TRBJ1-6	TGCGCCAGCAGCTTGGGGGCAGCAGTAAATAATTCACCCCTCCACTTT	CASSLGAAVNNSPLHF
TRBD2	NA	TRBV28	TRBJ2-5	TGTGCCAGCAGTATCGGCGGGAGGTCCCAAGAGACCCAGTACTTC	CASSIGGRSQETQYF
TRBD2	NA	TRBV11-2	TRBJ2-1	TGTGCCAGCAGCCCGCGGACTAGCGGGTACAATGAGCAGTTCTTC	CASSPRTSGYNEQFF
NA	NA	TRBV24-1	TRBJ2-3	TGTGCCACCAGTGTGCGGGGCCCTAGCACAGATACGCAGTATTTT	CATSVRGPSTDTQYF
TRBD2	NA	TRBV4-1	TRBJ2-7	TGCGCCAGCAGCCAAGATGGCGGGAGTTCCTACGAGCAGTACTTC	CASSQDGGSSYEQYF
NA	NA	TRBV11-2	TRBJ2-5	TGTGCCAGCAGCTTAGATACGGGAGAGACCCAGTACTTC	CASSLDTGETQYF
NA	NA	TRBV28	TRBJ1-5	TGTGCCAGCAATCAGGGCGTGGTGTATCAGCCCCAGCATTTT	CASNQGVVYQPQHF
TRBD1	NA	TRBV2	TRBJ1-1	TGTGCCAGCAGGCCGGGACAGCCCACTGAAGCTTTCTTT	CASRPGQPTEAFF
NA	NA	TRBV19	TRBJ1-4	TGTGCCAGTAGTCCACAAGGGGCTCTCCTGTTTTTT	CASSPQGALLFF
NA	NA	TRBV28	TRBJ2-3	TGTGCCAGCAGCCCTACCTTCCGGCGGGACGGGAGCACAGATACGCAGTATTTT	CASSPTFRRDGSTDTQYF
TRBD1	NA	TRBV7-2	TRBJ1-1	TGTGCCAGCAGCTACGACAGGGGAACTGAAGCTTTCTTT	CASSYDRGTEAFF
NA	NA	TRBV30	TRBJ2-5	TGTGCCTGGAGTGTCTCGGGATCAGAGACCCAGTACTTC	CAWSVSGSETQYF
TRBD1	NA	TRBV25-1	TRBJ1-2	TGTGCCAGCAGTGAAACAGGGGAAGCCTATGGCTACACCTTC	CASSETGEAYGYTF
NA	NA	TRBV24-1	TRBJ1-1	TGTGCCACCAGTGAAGGGACATCGAACACTGAAGCTTTCTTT	CATSEGTSNTEAFF
NA	NA	TRBV5-1	TRBJ2-1	TGCGCCAGCAGCTTGGGGAGCGGGTCCTACAATGAGCAGTTCTTC	CASSLGSGSYNEQFF
TRBD1	NA	TRBV28	TRBJ1-6	TGTGCCAGCAGGACTTCGGGACAGGCAAATTCACCCCTCCACTTT	CASRTSGQANSPLHF
TRBD2	few	TRBV24-1	TRBJ2-1	TGTGCCACCAGTGTAACGGGACTAGGTTCTAATGAGCAGTTCTTC	CATSVTGLGSNEQFF
TRBD2	NA	TRBV19	TRBJ2-1	TGTGCCAGTAGTCCTCGAGCCTCTAGCGGAATACACAATGAGCAGTTCTTC	CASSPRASSGIHNEQFF
NA	NA	TRBV28	TRBJ2-5	TGTGCCAGCAGTTTAAGACGATTCGGGGGGCAGGAGACCCAGTACTTC	CASSLRRFGGQETQYF
TRBD1	NA	TRBV28	TRBJ1-2	TGTGCCAGCAGTCCCCAGGGGGCCGTTAACTATGGCTACACCTTC	CASSPQGAVNYGYTF
NA	NA	TRBV28	TRBJ2-3	TGTGCCAGCACCGTCCAGGGGGCGGGAGTACGTGCAGGTACGCAGTATTTT	CASTVQGAGVRAGTQYF
TRBD1	NA	TRBV18	TRBJ1-2	TGTGCCAGCTCACCACCCGGGACAGGGTATGGCTACACCTTC	CASSPPGTGYGYTF
NA	NA	TRBV3-1/TRBV3-2	TRBJ2-5	TGTGCCAGCAGCCCCTATGAGGGCGAGACCCAGTACTTC	CASSPYEGETQYF
NA	NA	TRBV7-2	TRBJ2-2	TGTGCCAGCAGTCCTGGACAGCTAGCGAACACCGGGGAGCTGTTTTTT	CASSPGQLANTGELFF
NA	NA	TRBV5-1	TRBJ2-5	TGCGCCAGCAGCTCCAACCAAGAGACCCAGTACTTC	CASSSNQETQYF
NA	NA	TRBV6-5	TRBJ2-5	TGTGCCAGCAGTTACGGGCACCACCAAGAGACCCAGTACTTC	CASSYGHHQETQYF
TRBD2	NA	TRBV18	TRBJ2-7	TGTGCCAGCTCATCGACTAGCGCTACGGACGAGCAGTACTTC	CASSSTSATDEQYF
NA	NA	TRBV9	TRBJ1-2	TGTGCCAGCAGCGTCCAGGCGAACTATGGCTACACCTTC	CASSVQANYGYTF
TRBD1	NA	TRBV6-7	TRBJ2-7	TGTGCCAGCAGATCCGGGACAGGGGAGCGGGAAATCTCCTACGAGCAGTACTTC	CASRSGTGEREISYEQYF
TRBD1	NA	TRBV7-9	TRBJ2-1	TGTGCCAGCAGCTTGGGGACAGGGGACTACAATGAGCAGTTCTTC	CASSLGTGDYNEQFF
NA	NA	TRBV28	TRBJ2-7	TGTGCCAGCAGTTTAATACAGAGCTCCTACGAGCAGTACTTC	CASSLIQSSYEQYF
NA	NA	TRBV7-2	TRBJ1-1	TGTGCCAGCAGCCGCACTAGGGTAGTAAGTACTGAAGCTTTCTTT	CASSRTRVVSTEAFF